This entry concerns a single T cell receptor beta chain. Its cognate antigen is unknown. At one end the junction does not follow the germline gene, possibly because of a read error. The data are from a study of graft-versus-host responses after intestinal transplantation. Study-wide context: All of the recipients had induction that used anti-thymocyte globulin, then tacrolimus and steroids for three to four years. General study results and limits: GvH clones occurred in recipient marrow; some first appeared in ileum or blood.

Here immunoSEQ multiplex PCR was the method, and the copy in TCRdb shows in-frame clones only, minus some. The profile shows about 90,000 clones, approximately 92% of them singletons. Germline values: CDR1 LGHNA, CDR2 YSLEER. The CDR3 sequence is 16 residues long. The chain is built from TRBV4-3 and TRBJ2-1; 10 bases line up with TRBD2. This receptor was identified in a human donor who was the organ donor for an intestinal transplant. The material sequenced was unstimulated CD8+ T cells sorted from spleen or lymph node cells, taken before transplant. The CDR3 DNA reads TGCGCCAGCAGCCCCCGAGCGGGAGGGGAGAACAATGGGCAGTTCTTC. Its translation: CASSPRAGGENNGQFF.